This is a list of T cell receptor beta chains from one sample in a study of a mutant IDH1 vaccine in newly diagnosed glioma. Antigens of these TCRs are unknown. Sequenced by immunoSEQ multiplex PCR; TCRdb stores in-frame clones only, minus some. This table has some 60,000 clones, roughly 79% appearing once. Sequenced material: PBMCs, taken from a glioma patient whose treatment included an IDH1 peptide vaccine. These receptors were obtained from a man between 35 and 55 years old with glioma. Both conserved end residues are part of each CDR3. A D gene is named only where the DNA matches it firmly. Only part of the rows carry a size: once, few, many, or a class if the clone is expanded.

- TRBD1 TRBJ2-5 TRBV28 TGTGCCAGCAGTCAAGACAGGGGAGGCCAAGAGACCCAGTACTTC CASSQDRGGQETQYF
- - TRBJ2-3 TRBV11-2 TGTGCCAGCAGCTTAGTGAGCAGGGGAGGGGATACGCAGTATTTT CASSLVSRGGDTQYF
once - TRBJ1-4 TRBV19 TGTGCCAGTAGTCCATGGTACATATCAACTAATGAAAAACTGTTTTTT CASSPWYISTNEKLFF
few - TRBJ2-7 TRBV4-2 TGTGCCAGCAGCCAAGATCCCGGCAGGGTGTACGAGCAGTACTTC CASSQDPGRVYEQYF
- - TRBJ2-7 TRBV5-5 TGTGCCAGCAGGCTAGGGGTAACCTACGAGCAGTACTTC CASRLGVTYEQYF
- - TRBJ2-5 TRBV7-8 TGTGCCAGCAGTTTCTCCGGGGGCCAAGAGACCCAGTACTTC CASSFSGGQETQYF
- TRBD2 TRBJ2-5 TRBV19 TGTGCCAGCGGGACTAGCGGGGGGGCTTGGGAGACCCAGTACTTC CASGTSGGAWETQYF
once - TRBJ1-5 TRBV7-2 TGTGCCAGCAGCCCAGCCGGTGCTAGCAATCAGCCCCAGCATTTT CASSPAGASNQPQHF
- TRBD2 TRBJ2-5 TRBV10-3 TGTGCCATCAGTGAGTCGGCCGGGACTAGCGAGACCCAGTACTTC CAISESAGTSETQYF
- - TRBJ2-7 TRBV27 TGTGCCAGCAGTTTATGGGTAGGGCGGTCCTCCTACGAGCAGTACTTC CASSLWVGRSSYEQYF
- TRBD1 TRBJ1-1 TRBV7-3 TGTGCCAGCAGCTTATCCCCTACAGGGGTGGATGAAGCTTTCTTT CASSLSPTGVDEAFF
- TRBD2 TRBJ2-7 TRBV5-4 TGTGCCAGCAGCATACAAACCGGGACTAGCGGGGGGCCCTCCTACGAGCAGTACTTC CASSIQTGTSGGPSYEQYF
few - TRBJ2-3 TRBV7-3 TGTGCCAGCAGCTTAAGCGGCACAGATACGCAGTATTTT CASSLSGTDTQYF
once - TRBJ2-5 TRBV5-1 TGCGCCAGCAGTGGCGAGACCCAGTACTTC CASSGETQYF
- - TRBJ2-6 TRBV7-8 TGTGCCAGCAGCTCGGGAGTCTCTGGGGCCAACGTCCTGACTTTC CASSSGVSGANVLTF
- TRBD2 TRBJ2-5 TRBV30 TGTGCCTGGATTCGGACTAGCGGGGTAGGGGAGACCCAGTACTTC CAWIRTSGVGETQYF
- TRBD1 TRBJ1-2 TRBV19 TGTGCCAGTAGTATCACCCGGGACAGGGACTCGCGCTACACCTTC CASSITRDRDSRYTF
- TRBD2 TRBJ2-1 TRBV5-8 TGTGCCAGCAGCTTGGCTCTAGCGGGAGTTGGCAATGAGCAGTTCTTC CASSLALAGVGNEQFF
few - TRBJ1-5 TRBV28 TGTGCCAGCAGTTTCTATCAGCCCCAGCATTTT CASSFYQPQHF
once - TRBJ1-6 TRBV5-1 TGCGCCAGCAGCCCGGGCGGGGTCACCGGTTCACCCCTCCACTTT CASSPGGVTGSPLHF
- - TRBJ2-5 TRBV21-1 TGTGCCAGCAGCAAATTGCTCGAACAGGGTAAGGAGACCCAGTACTTC CASSKLLEQGKETQYF
- TRBD1 TRBJ2-1 TRBV13 TGTGCCAGCAGCTCCGGCTGGGACAGGTACTACAATGAGCAGTTCTTC CASSSGWDRYYNEQFF
- - TRBJ1-2 TRBV6-6 TGTGCCAGCAGTTACGGCGCGGGCCCCTATGGCTACACCTTC CASSYGAGPYGYTF
- TRBD2 TRBJ2-5 TRBV7-6 TGTGCCAGCAGCGCCCTGACTAGCGGGTACCAAGAGACCCAGTACTTC CASSALTSGYQETQYF
- - TRBJ2-3 TRBV7-2 TGTGCCAGCAGCTTAAAGGCGGCTGGGGGGGGCGGCACAGATACGCAGTATTTT CASSLKAAGGGGTDTQYF
- - TRBJ2-1 TRBV7-2 TGTGCCAGCAGCGTAGGACTACTCAATGAGCAGTTCTTC CASSVGLLNEQFF
- - TRBJ2-2 TRBV6-1 TGTGCCAGCAGTGAGAGCCCCGCGAACACCGGGGAGCTGTTTTTT CASSESPANTGELFF
- TRBD2 TRBJ2-3 TRBV4-3 TGCGCCAGCAGCCGCCTAGCGGGAGCAATAGATACGCAGTATTTT CASSRLAGAIDTQYF
- TRBD2 TRBJ2-3 TRBV25-1 TGTGCCAGCAGTACCACTAGCGGGGGGGATTCTTCAGATACGCAGTATTTT CASSTTSGGDSSDTQYF
- - TRBJ1-1 TRBV7-6 TGTGCCAGCAGCTTAGAGCAGAACACTGAAGCTTTCTTT CASSLEQNTEAFF
- - TRBJ1-3 TRBV6-5 TGTGCCAGCAGTTACCGGATTGGGCACTCTGGAAACACCATATATTTT CASSYRIGHSGNTIYF
- TRBD1 TRBJ2-6 TRBV5-3 TGTGCCAGAAGCTTTGGACAGGGACTCTCTGGGGCCAACGTCCTGACTTTC CARSFGQGLSGANVLTF
once - TRBJ2-3 TRBV9 TGTGCCAGCAGCCGAACAGATACGCAGTATTTT CASSRTDTQYF
- TRBD1 TRBJ1-5 TRBV28 TGTGCCAGCAGTTTAACGGGGACAGGGGTAGGGAGCAATCAGCCCCAGCATTTT CASSLTGTGVGSNQPQHF
few TRBD2 TRBJ2-7 TRBV30 TGTGCCTGGAACCTACCACTAGCGGGGGGGTCCGACGGCGAGCAGTACTTC CAWNLPLAGGSDGEQYF
- TRBD1 TRBJ1-2 TRBV6-6 TGTGCCAGCAGTCCCGGGACAGTCTCCTATGGCTACACCTTC CASSPGTVSYGYTF
- - TRBJ2-2 TRBV21-1 TGTGCCAGCAGGGGGAACACCGGGGAGCTGTTTTTT CASRGNTGELFF
- - TRBJ2-7 TRBV7-8 TGTGCCAGCAGCTTCCGGTCTAACTACGAGCAGTACTTC CASSFRSNYEQYF
- TRBD2 TRBJ2-2 TRBV7-7 TGTGCTAGCAGCACAGCGGGGGGATCGAACACCGGGGAGCTGTTTTTT CASSTAGGSNTGELFF
- - TRBJ1-2 TRBV19 TGTGCCAGTAGTGGCGGCACGACAGGCACTAGATATGGCTACACCTTC CASSGGTTGTRYGYTF
- - TRBJ2-7 TRBV7-9 TGTGCCAGCAGCTCCGCTTTGAGCTCCTACGAGCAGTACTTC CASSSALSSYEQYF
once TRBD2 TRBJ2-3 TRBV19 TGTGCCAGTTCCTCCCTAGCGGGAGTGGCTGATACGCAGTATTTT CASSSLAGVADTQYF
- - TRBJ2-5 TRBV20-1 TGCAGTGCTAGAGATAGGGAGACCCAGTACTTC CSARDRETQYF
- - TRBJ2-2 TRBV7-3 TGTGCCAGCAGCTTAATAGCGGCCGGGGAGCTGTTTTTT CASSLIAAGELFF
medium-sized - TRBJ1-5 TRBV19 TGTGCCAGTAGTGGCCGGGGGCATCAGCCCCAGCATTTT CASSGRGHQPQHF
once TRBD1 TRBJ2-3 TRBV5-4 TGTGCCAGCACCCAGACAGGGGTGGGGGCAGATACGCAGTATTTT CASTQTGVGADTQYF